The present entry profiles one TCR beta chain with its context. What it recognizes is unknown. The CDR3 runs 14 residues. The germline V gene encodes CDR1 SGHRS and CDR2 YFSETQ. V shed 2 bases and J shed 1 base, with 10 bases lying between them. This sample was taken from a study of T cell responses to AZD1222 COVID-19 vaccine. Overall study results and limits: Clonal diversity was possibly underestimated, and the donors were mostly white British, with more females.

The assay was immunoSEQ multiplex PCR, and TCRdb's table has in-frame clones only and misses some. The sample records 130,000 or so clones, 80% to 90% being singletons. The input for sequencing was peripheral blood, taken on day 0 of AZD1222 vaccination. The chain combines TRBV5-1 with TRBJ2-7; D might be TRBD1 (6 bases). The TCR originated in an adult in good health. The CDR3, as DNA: TGCGCCAGCAGCTTCAGGACAGCATCCTACGAGCAGTACTTC. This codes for CASSFRTASYEQYF.